This TCR beta chain was profiled in a study of beta chain features in type 1 diabetes. Whole-study results and caveats: The study found moderately but significantly shorter TCRB CDR3s in all four CD4+ subsets of Type 1 diabetes patients. Diminished insertions and augmented deletions at VDJ junctions characterized type 1 diabetes patients. These data did not resolve whether HLA type affects TCRB rearrangement.

This clone was found a few times. Its antigen is unidentified. All of the isolated RNA was reverse transcribed, so expressed TCRB transcripts were sequenced. Mean read depth for naive, central memory and regulatory T cell samples was a few million reads. Here immunoSEQ multiplex PCR was the method, and the copy in TCRdb shows in-frame clones only, minus some. The sample contains about 280,000 clones, 14% to 15% of which appear only once. Staining for CD45RO/CCR7/CD25/CD127/CD95/CD27 allowed sorting of CD4+ naive, central memory, regulatory and stem cell-like memory cells. CDR3 length equals 12 residues. Deletions cut 8 bases from V and 2 bases from J, with 9 bases between. Germline V lookup: CDR1 MDHEN, CDR2 SYDVKM.

This sequence was found in a man between 18 and 29 years old with type 1 diabetes. The genes are TRBV28 and TRBJ1-2, with D possibly matching TRBD1 (5 bases). Sequenced input: naive CD4+ T cells from blood. The CDR3: CASAGINYGYTF. As DNA, the CDR3 is TGTGCCAGCGCAGGGATCAACTATGGCTACACCTTC.